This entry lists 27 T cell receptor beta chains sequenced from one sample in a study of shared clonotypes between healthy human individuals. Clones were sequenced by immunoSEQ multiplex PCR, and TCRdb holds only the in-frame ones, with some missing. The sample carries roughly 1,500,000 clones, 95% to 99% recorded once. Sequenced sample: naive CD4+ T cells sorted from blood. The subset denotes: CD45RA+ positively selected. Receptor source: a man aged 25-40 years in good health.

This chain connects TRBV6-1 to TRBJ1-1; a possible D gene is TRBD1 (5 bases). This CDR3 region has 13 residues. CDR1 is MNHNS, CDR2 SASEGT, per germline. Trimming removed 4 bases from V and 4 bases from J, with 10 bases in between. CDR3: CASSVVGGTEAFF. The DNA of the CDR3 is TGTGCCAGCAGTGTAGTCGGGGGCACTGAAGCTTTCTTT.

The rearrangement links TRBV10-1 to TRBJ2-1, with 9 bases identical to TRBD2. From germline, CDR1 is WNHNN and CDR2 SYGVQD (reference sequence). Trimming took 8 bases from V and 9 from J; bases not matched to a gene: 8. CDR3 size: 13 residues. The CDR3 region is CASGAGGGSEQFF. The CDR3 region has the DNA TGCGCCAGCGGGGCGGGAGGGGGGAGTGAGCAGTTCTTC.

The CDR3 DNA is TGTGCCAGCAGCCAAGTAGCGGGAGGGCCCCACAATGAGCAGTTCTTC. It is translated as CASSQVAGGPHNEQFF. This chain joins TRBV4-2 and TRBJ2-1; the match to TRBD2 covers 11 bases. V dropped 1 base and J dropped 5; count of bases not matched to a gene: 4. CDR3 length: 16 residues. Germline-derived CDR1 and CDR2 are LGHNA and YNFKEQ.

CDR3 protein: CASSLPGTEAFF. The CDR3 DNA reads TGTGCCAGCAGCTTGCCTGGGACTGAAGCTTTCTTT. V gene TRBV5-4 combines with J gene TRBJ1-1; unclear D gene. The V gene's germline CDR1 is SGHNT and CDR2 YYREEE (reference sequence). The V gene lost 1 base and the J gene lost 5 bases, with 6 bases spanning the gap. The CDR3 loop spans 12 amino acids.

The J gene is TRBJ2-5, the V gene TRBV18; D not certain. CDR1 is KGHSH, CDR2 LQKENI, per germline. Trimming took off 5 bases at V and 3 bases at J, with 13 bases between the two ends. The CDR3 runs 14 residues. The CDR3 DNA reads TGTGCCAGCTCAGGTTCCGTTGGTAAAGAGACCCAGTACTTC. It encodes CASSGSVGKETQYF.

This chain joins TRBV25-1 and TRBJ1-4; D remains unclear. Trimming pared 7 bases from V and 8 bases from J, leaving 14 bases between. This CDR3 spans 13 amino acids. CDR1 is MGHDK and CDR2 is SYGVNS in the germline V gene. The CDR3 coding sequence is TGTGCCAGCACCTCAACGGGAGTCGAAAAACTGTTTTTT. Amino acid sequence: CASTSTGVEKLFF.

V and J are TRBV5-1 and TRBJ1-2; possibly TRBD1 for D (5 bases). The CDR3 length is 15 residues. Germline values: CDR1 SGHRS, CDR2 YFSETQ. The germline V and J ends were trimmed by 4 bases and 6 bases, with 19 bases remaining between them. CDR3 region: CASSQTALTANGYTF. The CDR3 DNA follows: TGCGCCAGCAGCCAAACCGCTTTGACAGCGAATGGCTACACCTTC.

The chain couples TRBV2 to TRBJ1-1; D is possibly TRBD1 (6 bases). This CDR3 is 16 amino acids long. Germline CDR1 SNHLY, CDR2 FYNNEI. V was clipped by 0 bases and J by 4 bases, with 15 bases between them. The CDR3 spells CASSEARGAGITEAFF. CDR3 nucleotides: TGTGCCAGCAGTGAAGCGCGGGGGGCCGGGATCACTGAAGCTTTCTTT.

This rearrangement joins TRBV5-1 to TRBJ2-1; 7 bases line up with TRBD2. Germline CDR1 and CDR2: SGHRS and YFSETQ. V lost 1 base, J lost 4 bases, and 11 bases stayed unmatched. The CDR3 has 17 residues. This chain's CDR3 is CASSLIFGGRLYNEQFF. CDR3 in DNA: TGCGCCAGCAGCTTGATCTTCGGCGGGAGACTTTACAATGAGCAGTTCTTC.

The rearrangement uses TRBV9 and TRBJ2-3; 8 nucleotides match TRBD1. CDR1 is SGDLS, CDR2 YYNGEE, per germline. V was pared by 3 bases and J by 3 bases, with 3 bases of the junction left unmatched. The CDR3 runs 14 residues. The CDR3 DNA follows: TGTGCCAGCAGCGCCAGGGGGCAGACAGATACGCAGTATTTT. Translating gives CASSARGQTDTQYF.

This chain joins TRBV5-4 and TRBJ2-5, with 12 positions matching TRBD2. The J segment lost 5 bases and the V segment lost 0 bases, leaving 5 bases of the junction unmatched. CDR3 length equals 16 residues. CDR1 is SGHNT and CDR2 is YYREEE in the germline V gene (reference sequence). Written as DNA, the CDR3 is TGTGCCAGCAGCTTGGGACTAGCGGGAGTCAGTGAGACCCAGTACTTC. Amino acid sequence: CASSLGLAGVSETQYF. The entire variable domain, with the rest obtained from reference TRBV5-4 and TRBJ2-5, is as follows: ETGVTQSPTHLIKTRGQQVTLRCSSQSGHNTVSWYQQALGQGPQFIFQYYREEENGRGNFPPRFSGLQFPNYSSELNVNALELDDSALYLCASSLGLAGVSETQYFGPGTRLLVL.

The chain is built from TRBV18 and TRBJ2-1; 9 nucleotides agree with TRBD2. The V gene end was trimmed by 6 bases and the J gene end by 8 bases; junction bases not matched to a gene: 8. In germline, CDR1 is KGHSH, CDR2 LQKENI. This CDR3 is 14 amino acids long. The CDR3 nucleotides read TGTGCCAGCTCGGGCGCGGGAGGGCCCTATGAGCAGTTCTTC. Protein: CASSGAGGPYEQFF.

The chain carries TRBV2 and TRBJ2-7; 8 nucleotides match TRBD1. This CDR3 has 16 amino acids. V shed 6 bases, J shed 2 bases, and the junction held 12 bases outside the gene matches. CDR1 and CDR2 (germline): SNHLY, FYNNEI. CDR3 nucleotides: TGTGCCAGCAGGCGGACAGGGATTTGGGATACCTACGAGCAGTACTTC. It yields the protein CASRRTGIWDTYEQYF.

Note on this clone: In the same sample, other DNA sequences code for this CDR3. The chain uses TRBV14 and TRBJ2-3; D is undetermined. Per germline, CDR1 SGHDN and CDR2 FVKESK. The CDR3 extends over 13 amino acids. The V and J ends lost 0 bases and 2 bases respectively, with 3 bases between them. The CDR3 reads CASSQDLTDTQYF. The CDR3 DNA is TGTGCCAGCAGCCAAGACCTCACAGATACGCAGTATTTT. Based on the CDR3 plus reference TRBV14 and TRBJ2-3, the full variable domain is EAGVTQFPSHSVIEKGQTVTLRCDPISGHDNLYWYRRVMGKEIKFLLHFVKESKQDESGMPNNRFLAERTGGTYSTLKVQPAELEDSGVYFCASSQDLTDTQYFGPGTRLTVL.

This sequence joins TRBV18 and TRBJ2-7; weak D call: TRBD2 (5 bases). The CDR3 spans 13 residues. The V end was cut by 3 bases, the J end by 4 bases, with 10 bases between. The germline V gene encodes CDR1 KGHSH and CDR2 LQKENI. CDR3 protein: CASSPSAEYEQYF. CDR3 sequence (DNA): TGTGCCAGCTCACCGTCAGCGGAGTACGAGCAGTACTTC.

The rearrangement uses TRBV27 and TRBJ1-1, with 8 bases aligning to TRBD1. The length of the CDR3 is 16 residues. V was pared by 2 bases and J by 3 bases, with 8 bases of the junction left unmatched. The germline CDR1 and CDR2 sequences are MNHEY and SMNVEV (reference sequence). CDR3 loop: CASSLRSGGMYTEAFF. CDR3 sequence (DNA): TGTGCCAGCAGTTTAAGGTCAGGGGGCATGTACACTGAAGCTTTCTTT.

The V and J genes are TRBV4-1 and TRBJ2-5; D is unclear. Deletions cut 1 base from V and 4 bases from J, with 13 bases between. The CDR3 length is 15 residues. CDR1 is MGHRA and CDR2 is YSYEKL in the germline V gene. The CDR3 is CASSQVYRRGETQYF. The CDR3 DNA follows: TGCGCCAGCAGCCAAGTCTATCGTAGAGGAGAGACCCAGTACTTC.

The CDR3 reads CASSVHPGQGASNQPQHF. The CDR3 DNA reads as TGTGCCAGCAGTGTACATCCGGGACAGGGGGCCTCTAATCAGCCCCAGCATTTT. V usage is TRBV2 and J usage is TRBJ1-5; 12 bases match TRBD1. V shed 4 bases, J shed 4 bases, and the junction held 11 bases outside the gene matches. Looked up from germline, CDR1 is SNHLY and CDR2 is FYNNEI. CDR3 length: 18 amino acids.

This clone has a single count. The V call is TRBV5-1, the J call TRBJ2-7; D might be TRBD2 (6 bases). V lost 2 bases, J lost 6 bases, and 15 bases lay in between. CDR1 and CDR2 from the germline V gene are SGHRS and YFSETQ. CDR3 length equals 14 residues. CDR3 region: CASSFQGGSTEQYF. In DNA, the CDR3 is TGCGCCAGCAGCTTTCAGGGAGGTAGCACCGAGCAGTACTTC.

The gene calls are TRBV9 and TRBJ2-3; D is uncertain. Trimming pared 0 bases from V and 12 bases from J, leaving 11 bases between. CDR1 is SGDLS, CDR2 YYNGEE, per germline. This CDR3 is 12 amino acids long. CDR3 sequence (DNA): TGTGCCAGCAGCGTAGACAGCCTGACTCAGTATTTT. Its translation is CASSVDSLTQYF.

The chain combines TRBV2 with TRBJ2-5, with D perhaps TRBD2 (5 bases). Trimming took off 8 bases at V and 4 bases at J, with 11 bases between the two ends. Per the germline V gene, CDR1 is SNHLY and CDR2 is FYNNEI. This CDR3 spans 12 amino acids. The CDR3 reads CASGGTPETQYF. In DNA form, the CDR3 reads TGTGCCAGCGGAGGAACGCCAGAGACCCAGTACTTC.

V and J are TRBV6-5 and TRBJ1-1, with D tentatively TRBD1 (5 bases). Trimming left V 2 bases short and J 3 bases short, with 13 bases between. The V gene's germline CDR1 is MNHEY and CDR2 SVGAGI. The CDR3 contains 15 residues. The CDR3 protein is CASSYGIMGHTEAFF. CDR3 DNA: TGTGCCAGCAGTTACGGAATAATGGGGCACACTGAAGCTTTCTTT.

Written as DNA, the CDR3 is TGCGCCAGCAGCTCAACCGCGCAGGGTTTTGACTATGGCTACACCTTC. Amino acid sequence: CASSSTAQGFDYGYTF. This sequence joins TRBV5-1 and TRBJ1-2; TRBD1 might be the D (5 bases). The CDR3 length is 16 residues. From germline, CDR1 is SGHRS and CDR2 YFSETQ. Trimming removed 3 bases at V and 3 bases at J, with 18 bases between.

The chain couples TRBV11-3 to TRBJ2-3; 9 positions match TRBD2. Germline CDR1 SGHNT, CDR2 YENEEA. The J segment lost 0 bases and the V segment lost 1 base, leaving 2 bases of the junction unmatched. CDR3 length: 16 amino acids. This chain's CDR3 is CASSLGLAASTDTQYF. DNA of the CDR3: TGTGCCAGCAGCTTAGGACTAGCGGCTAGCACAGATACGCAGTATTTT. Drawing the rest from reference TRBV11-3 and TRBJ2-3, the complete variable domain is EAGVVQSPRYKIIEKKQPVAFWCNPISGHNTLYWYLQNLGQGPELLIRYENEEAVDDSQLPKDRFSAERLKGVDSTLKIQPAELGDSAVYLCASSLGLAASTDTQYFGPGTRLTVL.

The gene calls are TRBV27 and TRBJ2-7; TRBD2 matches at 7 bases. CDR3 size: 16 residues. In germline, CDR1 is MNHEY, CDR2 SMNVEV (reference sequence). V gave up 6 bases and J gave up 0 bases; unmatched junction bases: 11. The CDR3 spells CASSPIFTSVSYEQYF. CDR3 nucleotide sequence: TGTGCCAGCAGCCCGATCTTTACTAGCGTCTCCTACGAGCAGTACTTC.

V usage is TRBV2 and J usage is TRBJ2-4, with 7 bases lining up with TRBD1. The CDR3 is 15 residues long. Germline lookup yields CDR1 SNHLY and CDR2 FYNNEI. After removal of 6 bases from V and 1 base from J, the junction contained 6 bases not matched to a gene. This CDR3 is CASSDRVGAKNIQYF. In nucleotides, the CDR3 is TGTGCCAGCAGCGACAGGGTAGGGGCCAAAAACATTCAGTACTTC.

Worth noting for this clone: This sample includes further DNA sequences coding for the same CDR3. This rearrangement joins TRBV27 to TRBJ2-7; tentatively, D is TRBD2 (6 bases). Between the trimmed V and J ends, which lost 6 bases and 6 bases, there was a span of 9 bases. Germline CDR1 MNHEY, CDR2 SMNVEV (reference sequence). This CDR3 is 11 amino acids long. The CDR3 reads CASSLRGEQYF. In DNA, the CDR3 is TGTGCCAGCAGCTTGCGGGGCGAGCAGTACTTC.